These 23 T cell receptor beta chains were all obtained from the same sample, sequenced in a study of cytomegalovirus exposure and HLA in healthy donors. Vbeta (60) and Jbeta (13) primers were used in the PCR. Sequenced by immunoSEQ multiplex PCR; TCRdb stores in-frame clones only, minus some. Of more than 150,000 clones in the sample, approximately 80% were seen once. The sequenced material came from PBMCs. These receptors were obtained from a girl between 10 and 17 years old in good health and CMV-seropositive.

The CDR3 region has the DNA TGCGCCAGCAGCTTGGGGACTAGCGGGAGCACGGGTGGGACCTACGAGCAGTACTTC. Amino acid sequence: CASSLGTSGSTGGTYEQYF. The chain combines TRBV5-1 with TRBJ2-7; TRBD2 agrees at 13 bases. The CDR3 has 19 residues. From germline, CDR1 is SGHRS and CDR2 YFSETQ. The ends lost 0 bases at V and 2 bases at J; junction bases unmatched: 11.

The genes are TRBV30 and TRBJ2-2; D might be TRBD1 (6 bases). Trimming removed 2 bases from V and 7 bases from J, with 11 bases in between. Per the germline V gene, CDR1 is GTSNPN and CDR2 is SVGIG (reference sequence). The CDR3 has 13 amino acids. This CDR3 is CAWSTQGSGELFF. CDR3 sequence (DNA): TGTGCCTGGAGTACACAGGGAAGCGGGGAGCTGTTTTTT.

The chain joins TRBV13 to TRBJ2-1, with TRBD2 matching 8 bases. Trimming removed 5 bases from V and 6 bases from J; junction bases left unmatched: 9. Germline-derived CDR1 and CDR2 are PRHDT and FYEKMQ (reference sequence). The CDR3 is made up of 15 amino acids. The CDR3 sequence is CASSGGLVTGNEQFF. CDR3 bases: TGTGCCAGCAGCGGGGGACTAGTGACTGGCAATGAGCAGTTCTTC.

The rearrangement links TRBV25-1 to TRBJ2-1, with D possibly matching TRBD2 (5 bases). With 5 bases removed from V and 0 bases from J, the gap between germline ends came to 20 bases. The CDR3 has 18 residues. The germline V gene has CDR1 MGHDK and CDR2 SYGVNS. The DNA for the CDR3 is TGTGCCAGCAGTCCCCCCCCCAACTCGGGAATCTCCTACAATGAGCAGTTCTTC. Translated: CASSPPPNSGISYNEQFF.

In DNA form, the CDR3 reads TGTGCCAGCTCCCGACAGGGGAATTCGATTATCTCTGGGGCCAACGTCCTGACTTTC. This translates into CASSRQGNSIISGANVLTF. The V gene is TRBV18, the J gene TRBJ2-6; TRBD1 matches at 8 bases. CDR3 length: 19 residues. The J segment lost 0 bases and the V segment lost 6 bases, leaving 13 bases of the junction unmatched. CDR1 is KGHSH, CDR2 LQKENI, per germline.

The rearrangement links TRBV2 to TRBJ1-1; D call uncertain. Germline CDR1 and CDR2: SNHLY and FYNNEI. The V gene lost 5 bases and the J gene lost 3 bases, with 13 bases spanning the gap. The CDR3 has 14 residues. The CDR3 nucleotides are TGTGCCAGCAGTAGCCGACATTCGGACACTGAAGCTTTCTTT. The encoded protein is CASSSRHSDTEAFF.

The chain carries TRBV25-1 and TRBJ2-2, with 8 bases fitting TRBD1. Per germline, CDR1 MGHDK and CDR2 SYGVNS. Unmatched junction bases numbered 6, after V lost 6 bases and J lost 9 bases. The CDR3 contains 13 residues. DNA for the CDR3: TGTGCCAGCAGGGACAGGGTGTCGCGGGAGCTGTTTTTT. It yields the protein CASRDRVSRELFF.

The chain employs TRBV5-6 and TRBJ2-1, with 14 nucleotides matching TRBD2. V was clipped by 2 bases and J by 2 bases; unmatched bases: 9. From germline, CDR1 is SGHDT and CDR2 YYEEEE. The CDR3 extends over 19 amino acids. CDR3 DNA: TGTGCCAGCAGCTTAAAATTCTGGACTAGCGGGAGGACCTACAATGAGCAGTTCTTC. It encodes CASSLKFWTSGRTYNEQFF.

The gene calls are TRBV14 and TRBJ2-6; D uncertain. The CDR3 has 17 amino acids. The ends were cut back, 6 bases at V and 4 bases at J, with 19 bases in the middle. Germline assignment: CDR1 SGHDN and CDR2 FVKESK. CDR3 sequence: CASRNGGDSPGANVLTF. As DNA, the CDR3 is TGTGCCAGCAGGAACGGCGGAGACTCCCCAGGGGCCAACGTCCTGACTTTC.

The CDR3 bases are TGTGCCAGCAGTCCCAGCGGTAGCTCCTACAATGAGCAGTTCTTC. Translated: CASSPSGSSYNEQFF. The genes are TRBV2 and TRBJ2-1; TRBD2 is a possible D gene (5 bases). V lost 5 bases to trimming and J lost 0 bases, with 11 bases between them. Germline assignment: CDR1 SNHLY and CDR2 FYNNEI. The CDR3 has 15 amino acids.

A single count supports this clone. This chain uses TRBV19 with TRBJ2-1; D is possibly TRBD2 (6 bases). V was shortened by 3 bases and J by 6 bases, with 15 bases between the two germline ends. Germline V lookup: CDR1 LNHDA, CDR2 SQIVND (reference sequence). CDR3 length: 15 amino acids. The CDR3 region has the DNA TGTGCCAGTAGTATCCCTAGCGTGAGACCCAATGAGCAGTTCTTC. It encodes CASSIPSVRPNEQFF.

This rearrangement joins TRBV5-1 to TRBJ2-7, with 10 bases identical to TRBD1. The CDR3 has 14 residues. CDR1 is SGHRS and CDR2 is YFSETQ in the germline V gene. V lost 4 bases to trimming and J lost 4 bases; unmatched junction nucleotides: 5. The CDR3 loop reads CASSETGGSYEQYF. DNA for the CDR3: TGCGCCAGCAGCGAGACAGGGGGCTCTTACGAGCAGTACTTC.

This chain joins TRBV18 and TRBJ2-1; tentatively, D is TRBD2 (6 bases). The germline V gene has CDR1 KGHSH and CDR2 LQKENI. V lost 6 bases, J lost 7 bases, and 16 bases lay in between. CDR3 length: 14 amino acids. The CDR3 nucleotides are TGTGCCAGCTCCCAGCAGGCAGGGAGGAATGAGCAGTTCTTC. Its protein product is CASSQQAGRNEQFF.

This clone was recorded once. One end of the junction varies from germline; a read error may be responsible. J is TRBJ2-7 and V is TRBV5-4; 9 bases agree with TRBD2. The germline V gene encodes CDR1 SGHNT and CDR2 YYREEE (reference sequence). The CDR3 loop spans 14 amino acids. The CDR3 DNA sequence: TGTGCCAGCAGCTTGAACGCGGGAGGGGTATGGTCTCACTTC. This codes for CASSLNAGGVWSHF.

The chain combines TRBV29-1 with TRBJ1-2; 10 nucleotides align to TRBD1. This CDR3 has 17 residues. The germline V gene encodes CDR1 SQVTM and CDR2 ANQGSEA. V lost 3 bases and J lost 0; bases outside the gene matches: 10. CDR3 amino acids: CSVDGDRGPGPNYGYTF. In nucleotides, the CDR3 is TGCAGCGTTGATGGCGACAGGGGGCCTGGACCTAACTATGGCTACACCTTC.

This chain uses TRBV5-8 with TRBJ2-7; no reliable D call. V dropped 5 bases and J dropped 0 bases, with 15 bases sitting between them. Germline V gives CDR1 SGHTS, CDR2 YDEGEE. The CDR3 is made up of 15 amino acids. Here the CDR3 reads CASRTTRLSSYEQYF. CDR3 sequence (DNA): TGTGCCAGCAGGACGACACGTCTGAGCTCCTACGAGCAGTACTTC.

This clone was detected a few times. This sequence joins TRBV5-1 and TRBJ2-3; tentatively, D is TRBD2 (5 bases). V lost 6 bases and J 1 base, leaving 21 bases between the germline ends. CDR1 is SGHRS, CDR2 YFSETQ, per germline. The CDR3 spans 17 residues. Here the CDR3 reads CASTFTTGMVGTDTQYF. In DNA form, the CDR3 reads TGCGCCAGCACTTTCACGACGGGGATGGTCGGCACAGATACGCAGTATTTT.

The chain links TRBV27 to TRBJ1-1, with D hard to call. Germline CDR1 and CDR2: MNHEY and SMNVEV (reference sequence). V shed 0 bases and J shed 1 base, with 6 bases lying between them. There are 14 residues in the CDR3. This chain's CDR3 is CASSLSPENTEAFF. DNA of the CDR3: TGTGCCAGCAGTTTATCCCCAGAGAACACTGAAGCTTTCTTT.

V is TRBV5-1 and J is TRBJ2-7, with 12 bases fitting TRBD2. Germline V lookup: CDR1 SGHRS, CDR2 YFSETQ. Losses at the gene ends were 0 bases for V and 3 bases for J; bases not matched to a gene: 7. This CDR3 is 17 amino acids long. The CDR3 DNA sequence: TGCGCCAGCAGCTTGGGATATCTAGCGGGAGGGGGCTACGAGCAGTACTTC. This encodes CASSLGYLAGGGYEQYF.

This sequence joins TRBV5-1 and TRBJ2-5; 8 nucleotides match TRBD2. There are 15 residues in the CDR3. The V gene's germline CDR1 is SGHRS and CDR2 YFSETQ. Trimming cost V 0 bases and J 5 bases; bases outside gene matches: 6. As DNA, the CDR3 is TGCGCCAGCAGCTTGGCCTTGGCTAGCGGGGAGACCCAGTACTTC. Protein sequence: CASSLALASGETQYF. The variable domain in full, completed from reference TRBV5-1 and TRBJ2-5, reads KAGVTQTPRYLIKTRGQQVTLSCSPISGHRSVSWYQQTPGQGLQFLFEYFSETQRNKGNFPGRFSGRQFSNSRSEMNVSTLELGDSALYLCASSLALASGETQYFGPGTRLLVL.

The chain combines TRBV11-2 with TRBJ2-3; TRBD1 agrees at 10 bases. Trimming at V came to 5 bases and at J to 5 bases, leaving 10 bases not matched to a gene. The CDR3 loop spans 16 amino acids. Germline V lookup: CDR1 SGHAT, CDR2 FQNNGV. The CDR3 DNA reads TGTGCCAGCAGCCCTAGACAGGGGGCGTTCGAAGATACGCAGTATTTT. It codes for CASSPRQGAFEDTQYF.

This clone was picked up a small number of times. The chain employs TRBV6-5 and TRBJ2-7; maybe TRBD2 (7 bases). Trimming shortened V by 3 bases and J by 3 bases, and 15 bases separated the two germline ends. The CDR3 is 15 amino acids. In germline, CDR1 is MNHEY, CDR2 SVGAGI. The CDR3 DNA reads as TGTGCCAGCAGTTATTCGAGGGGGGGTGTCTACGAGCAGTACTTC. Its translation: CASSYSRGGVYEQYF.

The chain couples TRBV6-6 to TRBJ1-2; D gene unclear. Germline CDR1 reads MNHNY; CDR2 reads SVGAGI (reference sequence). With 0 bases removed from V and 2 bases from J, the gap between germline ends came to 4 bases. The CDR3 length is 13 residues. The CDR3 sequence is CASSYSRNYGYTF. In DNA, the CDR3 is TGTGCCAGCAGTTACTCACGGAACTATGGCTACACCTTC.